These 21 T cell receptor beta chains came from one sample sequenced in a study of blood T cell repertoires in COVID-19. The method was immunoSEQ multiplex PCR; TCRdb's version includes in-frame clones alone and lacks a portion of them. This table holds some 250,000 clones, roughly 89% found once. The sequenced material came from PBMCs or T cells enriched from blood (not recorded which). The receptors shown here come from a man aged 40-50 years who had recovered from COVID-19.

This sequence joins TRBV27 and TRBJ2-7; 9 bases fit TRBD1. The CDR3 sequence is 13 residues long. Germline trimming cut 10 bases from V and 3 bases from J; bases unmatched to any gene: 7. Germline-derived CDR1 and CDR2 are MNHEY and SMNVEV (reference sequence). CDR3 protein: CAIRGTGHYEQYF. The CDR3 coding sequence is TGTGCCATCCGAGGGACAGGGCACTACGAGCAGTACTTC.

The chain links TRBV28 to TRBJ2-7, with TRBD1 matching over 8 bases. CDR1 and CDR2 (germline): MDHEN, SYDVKM. The ends lost 8 bases at V and 2 bases at J; junction bases unmatched: 8. The CDR3 length is 14 residues. The CDR3 reads CASHPSTGAYEQYF. As DNA, the CDR3 is TGTGCCAGCCACCCCTCGACAGGGGCCTACGAGCAGTACTTC.

The chain carries TRBV2 and TRBJ2-2; 8 bases agree with TRBD1. The length of the CDR3 is 14 residues. V trimming: 7 bases; J trimming: 4 bases; junction bases outside the gene matches: 5. Per the germline V gene, CDR1 is SNHLY and CDR2 is FYNNEI. The CDR3 loop reads CASKYRGFTGELFF. The CDR3 coding sequence is TGTGCCAGCAAATACAGGGGGTTCACCGGGGAGCTGTTTTTT.

The chain uses TRBV4-3 and TRBJ1-2, with TRBD1 as a possible D gene (5 bases). This CDR3 contains 15 residues. Between the trimmed V and J ends, which lost 0 bases and 7 bases, there was a span of 15 bases. The germline gives CDR1 LGHNA, CDR2 YSLEER. The CDR3 region is CASSQDMGLPGGYTF. The CDR3 DNA sequence: TGCGCCAGCAGCCAAGACATGGGACTACCTGGTGGCTACACCTTC.

The rearrangement joins TRBV28 to TRBJ1-5, with 9 nucleotides matching TRBD1. The CDR3 runs 15 residues. J was trimmed by 2 bases and V by 6 bases; bases with no gene match: 5. The germline gives CDR1 MDHEN, CDR2 SYDVKM. The CDR3 loop reads CASRYRGLGNQPQHF. The CDR3 DNA reads as TGTGCCAGCAGATACAGGGGGCTAGGCAATCAGCCCCAGCATTTT.

The V call is TRBV7-7, the J call TRBJ2-5, with 10 bases lining up with TRBD2. The V and J ends lost 3 bases and 4 bases, in that order; junction bases with no gene match: 11. The CDR3 totals 17 residues. CDR1 and CDR2 from the germline V gene are SSHAT and FNYEAQ (reference sequence). The CDR3 DNA reads as TGTGCCAGCAGCTTCTCCTCTAGCGGGAGCTCGCGAGAGACCCAGTACTTC. The encoded protein is CASSFSSSGSSRETQYF.

This sequence joins TRBV5-1 and TRBJ2-3; TRBD2 aligns across 7 bases. This CDR3 is built from 16 residues. V shed 6 bases and J 4 bases; nucleotides not matched to a gene: 14. Germline CDR1 and CDR2: SGHRS and YFSETQ. The CDR3 reads CASTPAREGRADTQYF. The CDR3 DNA reads as TGCGCCAGCACCCCGGCGAGGGAGGGTAGAGCAGATACGCAGTATTTT.

This clone was detected only once. The V and J genes are TRBV5-4 and TRBJ1-1; TRBD1 aligns across 7 bases. After removal of 2 bases from V and 1 base from J, the junction contained 5 bases not matched to a gene. The CDR3 is 15 residues long. CDR1 and CDR2 from the germline V gene are SGHNT and YYREEE (reference sequence). CDR3 bases: TGTGCCAGCAGCTTCGGGACAGCTGAGAACACTGAAGCTTTCTTT. This sequence encodes CASSFGTAENTEAFF.

J is TRBJ1-5 and V is TRBV9; 8 bases line up with TRBD1. The junction had 5 bases not matched to a gene; V was cut back by 4 bases and J by 2 bases. The germline CDR1 and CDR2 sequences are SGDLS and YYNGEE. This CDR3 is built from 15 residues. This chain's CDR3 is CASSQGARGNQPQHF. For the CDR3, the DNA is TGTGCCAGCAGCCAGGGGGCAAGAGGCAATCAGCCCCAGCATTTT.

This clone showed up just once. Mismatch with germline at one junction end may stem from a read error. The rearrangement links TRBV5-5 to TRBJ2-1, with 8 bases aligning to TRBD1. CDR3 size: 17 residues. The germline gives CDR1 SGHKS, CDR2 YYEKEE (reference sequence). The CDR3 loop reads CASSSTHNRGSYNEQFF. The DNA of the CDR3 is TGTGCCAGTAGCTCTACCCATAACAGGGGGTCCTACAATGAGCAGTTCTTC. Full variable domain (remainder filled in from reference TRBV5-5 and TRBJ2-1): DAGVTQSPTHLIKTRGQQVTLRCSPISGHKSVSWYQQVLGQGPQFIFQYYEKEERGRGNFPDRFSARQFPNYSSELNVNALLLGDSALYLCASSSTHNRGSYNEQFFGPGTRLTVL.

The gene calls are TRBV19 and TRBJ2-4; 7 bases agree with TRBD1. From germline, CDR1 is LNHDA and CDR2 SQIVND (reference sequence). With 6 bases clipped from V and 0 bases from J, the junction kept 5 bases outside the gene matches. The CDR3 consists of 15 residues. CDR3 DNA: TGTGCCAGTAGCCCGACAGGGACAGCCAAAAACATTCAGTACTTC. Protein sequence: CASSPTGTAKNIQYF.

The V gene is TRBV14, the J gene TRBJ1-2, with TRBD1 identical over 9 bases. Germline trimming cut 4 bases from V and 7 bases from J; bases unmatched to any gene: 7. The V gene's germline CDR1 is SGHDN and CDR2 FVKESK. CDR3 length equals 14 residues. CDR3 residues: CASSPHRGQFGYTF. CDR3 sequence (DNA): TGTGCCAGCAGCCCCCACAGGGGGCAGTTTGGCTACACCTTC.

The rearrangement uses TRBV4-1 and TRBJ2-3; weak D call: TRBD2 (5 bases). In germline, CDR1 is MGHRA, CDR2 YSYEKL. The CDR3 is made up of 15 amino acids. Trimming stripped 0 bases from V and 3 bases from J, with 10 bases between. Here the CDR3 DNA reads TGCGCCAGCAGCCAAGACGGGCTAGCTACAGATACGCAGTATTTT. This codes for CASSQDGLATDTQYF.

This clone occurred once. V usage is TRBV7-2 and J usage is TRBJ2-1, with D perhaps TRBD1 (6 bases). V lost 0 bases to trimming and J lost 8 bases, with 8 bases between them. Germline CDR1 and CDR2: SGHTA and FQGNSA. CDR3 length: 13 residues. The DNA for the CDR3 is TGTGCCAGCAGCTTAGCCAGGGGCCATGAGCAGTTCTTC. This translates into CASSLARGHEQFF.

This clone was observed once. This rearrangement joins TRBV7-7 to TRBJ2-3; D is possibly TRBD2 (5 bases). V lost 0 bases to trimming and J lost 0 bases, with 7 bases between them. Per germline, CDR1 SSHAT and CDR2 FNYEAQ (reference sequence). The CDR3 contains 15 residues. The CDR3 DNA reads TGTGCCAGCAGCTTAGCGGGAGCTAGCACAGATACGCAGTATTTT. Translating it yields CASSLAGASTDTQYF.

CDR3 protein: CASSPAGQGAPYEQYF. In DNA form, the CDR3 reads TGTGCCAGCAGCCCCGCGGGACAGGGGGCGCCCTACGAGCAGTACTTC. The gene calls are TRBV9 and TRBJ2-7; 12 bases are a match to TRBD1. CDR3 length: 16 amino acids. V was pared by 4 bases and J by 2 bases, with 7 bases of the junction left unmatched. Germline assignment: CDR1 SGDLS and CDR2 YYNGEE.

The CDR3: CASSYGSRDRAGGYTF. The CDR3 bases are TGTGCCAGCAGTTACGGGTCCCGGGACAGGGCTGGTGGCTACACCTTC. V usage is TRBV6-5 and J usage is TRBJ1-2; 9 bases fit TRBD1. Germline CDR1 reads MNHEY; CDR2 reads SVGAGI. The ends lost 2 bases at V and 7 bases at J; junction bases unmatched: 11. CDR3 length: 16 amino acids.

This clone was counted once. V usage is TRBV5-3 and J usage is TRBJ1-2; D may be TRBD1 (5 bases). TRBV5-3 is marked as an open reading frame, function uncertain. The germline V and J ends were trimmed by 1 base and 4 bases, with 17 bases remaining between them. CDR3 length equals 16 residues. For the CDR3, the DNA is TGTGCCAGAAGCTTGCCATATTCCAGGGTTATCTATGGCTACACCTTC. Translation gives CARSLPYSRVIYGYTF.

The V and J genes are TRBV2 and TRBJ1-5; 7 nucleotides align to TRBD1. Germline assignment: CDR1 SNHLY and CDR2 FYNNEI. The junction had 4 bases not matched to a gene; V was cut back by 7 bases and J by 4 bases. The CDR3 has 13 residues. CDR3 in amino acids: CASKTGENQPQHF. The DNA for the CDR3 is TGTGCCAGCAAAACAGGGGAGAATCAGCCCCAGCATTTT.

This clone was detected only a few times. The chain uses TRBV19 and TRBJ2-1; D might be TRBD2 (7 bases). CDR1 and CDR2 (germline): LNHDA, SQIVND (reference sequence). The CDR3 is 15 amino acids. V dropped 4 bases and J dropped 8 bases, with 18 bases sitting between them. CDR3 residues: CASSKFGGPPDEQFF. In DNA form, the CDR3 reads TGTGCCAGTAGTAAATTCGGGGGGCCGCCGGATGAGCAGTTCTTC. The full variable domain, in which reference TRBV19 and TRBJ2-1 provide the parts outside the CDR3, is DGGITQSPKYLFRKEGQNVTLSCEQNLNHDAMYWYRQDPGQGLRLIYYSQIVNDFQKGDIAEGYSVSREKKESFPLTVTSAQKNPTAFYLCASSKFGGPPDEQFFGPGTRLTVL.

The chain uses TRBV20-1 and TRBJ1-2; 7 bases agree with TRBD1. CDR1 is DFQATT and CDR2 is SNEGSKA in the germline V gene (reference sequence). The CDR3 extends over 13 amino acids. V shed 3 bases, J shed 1 base, and the junction held 2 bases outside the gene matches. The CDR3: CSASNRGNYGYTF. The CDR3 region has the DNA TGCAGTGCTAGTAACAGGGGTAACTATGGCTACACCTTC.